This T cell receptor (beta chain) was sequenced for a study of T cell responses to AZD1222 COVID-19 vaccine. Study findings and constraints: Baseline serostatus was positive in only six AZD1222 recipients. Regions 160-218 and 743-854 dominated among vaccine-associated CD4 TCRs spanning spike. In all cases, repertoires were sampled only after the peak T cell response.

The junction had 23 bases not matched to a gene; V was cut back by 11 bases and J by 8 bases. The CDR3 loop spans 17 amino acids. Germline CDR1 and CDR2: MGHRA and YSYEKL. Sequenced by immunoSEQ multiplex PCR; TCRdb stores in-frame clones only, minus some. Counted here are about 94,000 clones, less than 85% occurring once; the ten biggest clones make up about 4.6%. This clone has more than one count but fewer than ten. Its specificity is unknown. The gene calls are TRBV4-1 and TRBJ2-1, with 8 bases aligning to TRBD2. The sequence came from an adult who received the AZD1222 COVID-19 vaccine. The source material was peripheral blood, sampled 28 days after the second AZD1222 dose. CDR3 in DNA: TGCGCCCCCAGCCGCCAGGACGGGACTAGAGTCGGCGATGAGCAGTTCTTC. Translating it yields CAPSRQDGTRVGDEQFF.